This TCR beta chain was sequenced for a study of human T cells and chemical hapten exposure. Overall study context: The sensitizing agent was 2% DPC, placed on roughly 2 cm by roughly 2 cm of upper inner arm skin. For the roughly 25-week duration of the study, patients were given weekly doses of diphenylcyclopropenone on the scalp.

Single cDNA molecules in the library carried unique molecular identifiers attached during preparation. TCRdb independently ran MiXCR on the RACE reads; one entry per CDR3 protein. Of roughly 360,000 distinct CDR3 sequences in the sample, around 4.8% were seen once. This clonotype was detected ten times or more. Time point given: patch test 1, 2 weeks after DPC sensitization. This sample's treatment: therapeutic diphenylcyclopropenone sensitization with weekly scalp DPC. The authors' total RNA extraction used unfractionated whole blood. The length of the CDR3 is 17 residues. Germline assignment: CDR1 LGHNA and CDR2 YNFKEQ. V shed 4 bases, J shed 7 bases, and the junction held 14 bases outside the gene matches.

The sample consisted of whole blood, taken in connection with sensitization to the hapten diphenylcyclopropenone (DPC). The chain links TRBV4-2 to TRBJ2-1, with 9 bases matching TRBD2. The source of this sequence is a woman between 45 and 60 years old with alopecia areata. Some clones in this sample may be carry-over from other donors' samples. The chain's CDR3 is CASSLLLAGGGGNEQFF. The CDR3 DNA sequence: TGTGCCAGCAGCCTCCTCTTGGCGGGAGGGGGTGGGAATGAGCAGTTCTTC.